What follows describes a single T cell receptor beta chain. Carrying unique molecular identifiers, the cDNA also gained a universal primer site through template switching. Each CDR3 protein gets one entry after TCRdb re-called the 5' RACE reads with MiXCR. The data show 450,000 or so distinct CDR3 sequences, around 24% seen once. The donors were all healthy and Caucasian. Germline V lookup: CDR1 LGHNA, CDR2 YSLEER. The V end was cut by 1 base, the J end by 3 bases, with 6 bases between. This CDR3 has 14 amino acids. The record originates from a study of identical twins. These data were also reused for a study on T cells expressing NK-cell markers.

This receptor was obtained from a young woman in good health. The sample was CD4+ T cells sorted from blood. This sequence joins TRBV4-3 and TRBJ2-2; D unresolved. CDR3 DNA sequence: TGCGCCAGCAGCCAAGTCTTGGACACCGGGGAGCTGTTTTTT. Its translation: CASSQVLDTGELFF.